This T cell receptor (beta chain) was profiled in a study of early T cells in non-severe SARS-CoV-2 infection. On the study more broadly: It was bulk RNA from unsorted whole blood that was sequenced, and the chains were unpaired.

About this clonotype itself: No antigen is known for it.

Tagging with unique molecular identifiers was applied to individual cDNA molecules. From the 5' RACE reads, TCRdb called clonotypes with MiXCR, one entry per CDR3 protein. The sample shows 90,000 to 120,000 distinct CDR3 sequences, 11% of them seen only once. CDR1 is MNHEY, CDR2 SVGEGT, per germline. There are 14 residues in the CDR3. Trimming took 10 bases from V and 1 from J; bases not matched to a gene: 9. Study-wide points: Matches to VDJdb favored anti-spike CD8 responses and missed private and CD4 specificities.

This chain joins TRBV6-2 or TRBV6-3 and TRBJ2-7, with 8 bases aligning to TRBD1. Input material: whole blood. The source is an adult who was a healthcare worker with PCR-confirmed SARS-CoV-2 infection or an uninfected control (not recorded which). For the CDR3, the DNA is TGTGCCATCAACCAGGGGGCAGGTTCCTACGAGCAGTACTTC. Protein sequence: CAINQGAGSYEQYF.